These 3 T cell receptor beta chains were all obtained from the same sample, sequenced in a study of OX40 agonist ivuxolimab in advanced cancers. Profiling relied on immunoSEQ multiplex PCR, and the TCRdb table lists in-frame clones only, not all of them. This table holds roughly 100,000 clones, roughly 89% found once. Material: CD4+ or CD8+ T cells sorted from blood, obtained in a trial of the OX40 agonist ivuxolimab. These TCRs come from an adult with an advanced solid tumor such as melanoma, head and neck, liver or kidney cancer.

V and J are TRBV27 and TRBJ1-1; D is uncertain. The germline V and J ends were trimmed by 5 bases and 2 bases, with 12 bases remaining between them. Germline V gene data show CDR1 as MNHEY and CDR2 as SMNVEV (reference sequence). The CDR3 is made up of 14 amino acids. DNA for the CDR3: TGTGCCAGCAGTCGACAAAGACCCAACACTGAAGCTTTCTTT. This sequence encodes CASSRQRPNTEAFF.

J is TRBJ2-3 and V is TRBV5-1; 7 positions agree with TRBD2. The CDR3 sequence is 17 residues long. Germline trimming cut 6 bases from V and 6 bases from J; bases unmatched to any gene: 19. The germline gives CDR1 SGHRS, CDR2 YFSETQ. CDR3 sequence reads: CASNGLGSGAPGDTQYF. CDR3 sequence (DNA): TGCGCCAGCAACGGGCTCGGAAGCGGGGCCCCGGGGGATACGCAGTATTTT.

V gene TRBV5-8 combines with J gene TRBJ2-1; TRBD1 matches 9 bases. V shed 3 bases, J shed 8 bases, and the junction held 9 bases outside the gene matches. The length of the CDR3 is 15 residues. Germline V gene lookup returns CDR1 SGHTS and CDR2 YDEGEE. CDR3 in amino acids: CASSSSGQGLYEQFF. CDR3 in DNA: TGTGCCAGCAGCTCCTCCGGACAGGGGCTCTATGAGCAGTTCTTC.